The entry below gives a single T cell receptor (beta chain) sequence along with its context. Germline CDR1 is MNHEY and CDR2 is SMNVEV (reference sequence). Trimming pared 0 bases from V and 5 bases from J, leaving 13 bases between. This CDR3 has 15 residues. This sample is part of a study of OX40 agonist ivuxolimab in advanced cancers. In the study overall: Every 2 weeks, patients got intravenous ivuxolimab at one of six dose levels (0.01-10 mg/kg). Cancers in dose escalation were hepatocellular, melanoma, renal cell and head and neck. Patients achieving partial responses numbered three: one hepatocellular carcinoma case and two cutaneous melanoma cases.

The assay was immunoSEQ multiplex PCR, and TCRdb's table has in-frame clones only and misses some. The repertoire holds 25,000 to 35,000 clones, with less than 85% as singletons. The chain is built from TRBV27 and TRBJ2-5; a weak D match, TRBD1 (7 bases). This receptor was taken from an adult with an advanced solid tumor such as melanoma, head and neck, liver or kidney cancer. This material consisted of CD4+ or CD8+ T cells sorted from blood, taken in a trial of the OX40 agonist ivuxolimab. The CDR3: CASSLSVAGGETQYF. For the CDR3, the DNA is TGTGCCAGCAGTTTATCCGTCGCAGGGGGGGAGACCCAGTACTTC.